The 4 T cell receptor beta chains below all came from one sample that was sequenced in a study of monozygotic twins with inflammatory bowel disease. TCRdb re-called the 5' RACE reads, yielding one record per CDR3 amino acid sequence without DNA. This table lists some 90,000 distinct CDR3 sequences. Sample: blood. These receptors originate from a human donor with ulcerative colitis or Crohn's disease, or a healthy co-twin of an affected twin (not recorded which).

V is TRBV9 and J is TRBJ2-3; checking the TCRdb D call of TRBD2 is not possible without DNA. CDR3 length equals 17 residues. CDR1 and CDR2 from the germline V gene are SGDLS and YYNGEE. The CDR3 is CASSVSRAAGSTDTQYF. Full variable domain (rest looked up from reference TRBV9 and TRBJ2-3): DSGVTQTPKHLITATGQRVTLRCSPRSGDLSVYWYQQSLDQGLQFLIQYYNGEERAKGNILERFSAQQFPDLHSELNLSSLELGDSALYFCASSVSRAAGSTDTQYFGPGTRLTVL.

J is TRBJ2-7 and V is TRBV25-1; TCRdb calls TRBD1, which cannot be checked without DNA. Per germline, CDR1 MGHDK and CDR2 SYGVNS. The CDR3 totals 12 residues. This chain's CDR3 is CASTGGSYEQYF.

The rearrangement joins TRBV20-1 to TRBJ2-3; TCRdb's D call of TRBD1 is untestable without DNA. CDR1 is DFQATT and CDR2 is SNEGSKA in the germline V gene (reference sequence). This CDR3 contains 13 residues. CDR3 sequence: CSAAGVRTDTQYF.

This chain links TRBV6-5 with TRBJ1-5. Germline V gives CDR1 MNHEY, CDR2 SVGAGI. The CDR3 totals 13 residues. This CDR3 reads CASSYSNDRPQHF.